One sample yielded the 32 T cell receptor beta chains listed below, sequenced in a study of T cell responses to AZD1222 COVID-19 vaccine. The repertoire was sequenced with immunoSEQ multiplex PCR; TCRdb's copy has only in-frame clones and lacks some. This sample has 110,000 to 150,000 clones, with around nine tenths found just once. The input for sequencing was peripheral blood, taken on day 0 of AZD1222 vaccination. Receptors originate from an adult in good health.

The CDR3 spells CASSLGLAGAVEQFF. The CDR3 region has the DNA TGTGCCAGCAGCCTGGGACTAGCGGGAGCAGTTGAGCAGTTCTTC. This chain connects TRBV5-6 to TRBJ2-1, with 14 bases aligning to TRBD2. This CDR3 contains 15 residues. Germline V gene data show CDR1 as SGHDT and CDR2 as YYEEEE. Trimming at V came to 4 bases and at J to 9 bases, leaving 6 bases not matched to a gene.

This chain uses TRBV29-1 with TRBJ1-3, with D unresolved. The V end was cut by 6 bases, the J end by 2 bases, with 11 bases between. Looked up from germline, CDR1 is SQVTM and CDR2 is ANQGSEA. The CDR3 extends over 13 amino acids. This CDR3 is CSVLGPPGNTIYF. The CDR3 nucleotides read TGCAGCGTCCTCGGACCGCCTGGAAACACCATATATTTT.

The chain has TRBV7-3 and TRBJ2-1, with TRBD1 identical over 9 bases. V lost 5 bases to trimming and J lost 7 bases; unmatched junction nucleotides: 9. This CDR3 comprises 15 residues. Looked up from germline, CDR1 is SGHTA and CDR2 is FQGTGA. CDR3 protein: CASSLRTGGWNEQFF. The CDR3, as DNA: TGTGCCAGCAGCCTTAGAACAGGGGGCTGGAATGAGCAGTTCTTC. Full variable domain (remainder filled in from reference TRBV7-3 and TRBJ2-1): GAGVSQTPSNKVTEKGKYVELRCDPISGHTALYWYRQSLGQGPEFLIYFQGTGAADDSGLPNDRFFAVRPEGSVSTLKIQRTERGDSAVYLCASSLRTGGWNEQFFGPGTRLTVL.

This clone was seen only a few times. The genes are TRBV19 and TRBJ1-2; 7 bases fit TRBD1. This CDR3 is 12 amino acids long. V trimming: 6 bases; J trimming: 8 bases; junction bases outside the gene matches: 6. Germline V CDR1 and CDR2: LNHDA, SQIVND (reference sequence). The CDR3: CASRETGEGYTF. Here the CDR3 DNA reads TGTGCCAGTAGAGAAACAGGGGAGGGCTACACCTTC. Full variable domain (rest looked up from reference TRBV19 and TRBJ1-2): DGGITQSPKYLFRKEGQNVTLSCEQNLNHDAMYWYRQDPGQGLRLIYYSQIVNDFQKGDIAEGYSVSREKKESFPLTVTSAQKNPTAFYLCASRETGEGYTFGSGTRLTVV.

The chain employs TRBV28 and TRBJ1-1; no definite D call. With 6 bases removed from V and 5 bases from J, the gap between germline ends came to 10 bases. Germline loops: CDR1 MDHEN, CDR2 SYDVKM. This CDR3 spans 12 amino acids. CDR3 bases: TGTGCCAGCAGCAACCCTATGACTGAAGCTTTCTTT. It is translated as CASSNPMTEAFF. The complete variable domain, with remaining parts taken from reference TRBV28 and TRBJ1-1, reads DVKVTQSSRYLVKRTGEKVFLECVQDMDHENMFWYRQDPGLGLRLIYFSYDVKMKEKGDIPEGYSVSREKKERFSLILESASTNQTSMYLCASSNPMTEAFFGQGTRLTVV.

CDR3 sequence: CASSPWTGGLMAPLHF. CDR3 DNA sequence: TGTGCCAGCAGCCCTTGGACAGGGGGTTTGATGGCACCCCTCCACTTT. V is TRBV7-2 and J is TRBJ1-6; 10 bases are shared with TRBD1. The CDR3 extends over 16 amino acids. V trimming: 5 bases; J trimming: 11 bases; junction bases outside the gene matches: 12. Germline assignment: CDR1 SGHTA and CDR2 FQGNSA.

V usage is TRBV5-4 and J usage is TRBJ1-6; no definite D call. With 0 bases removed from V and 7 bases from J, the gap between germline ends came to 11 bases. The germline V gene encodes CDR1 SGHNT and CDR2 YYREEE (reference sequence). The CDR3 has 15 residues. The CDR3 is CASSLAEGLNSPLHF. The CDR3, as DNA: TGTGCCAGCAGCTTGGCCGAGGGTCTCAATTCACCCCTCCACTTT.

The rearrangement links TRBV24-1 to TRBJ2-5, with TRBD1 as a possible D gene (5 bases). V was shortened by 4 bases and J by 3 bases, with 8 bases between the two germline ends. This CDR3 has 13 residues. Germline CDR1 and CDR2: KGHDR and SFDVKD. The CDR3, as DNA: TGTGCCACCAGTGAGGGGCGAGAAGAGACCCAGTACTTC. Translating it yields CATSEGREETQYF.

The chain has TRBV7-2 and TRBJ2-7; 9 positions agree with TRBD1. The V and J ends lost 0 bases and 2 bases, in that order; junction bases with no gene match: 5. CDR1 is SGHTA, CDR2 FQGNSA, per germline. The CDR3 spans 16 residues. The DNA for the CDR3 is TGTGCCAGCAGCTTAGCCGGGACAGGGTCCCCCTACGAGCAGTACTTC. Residues: CASSLAGTGSPYEQYF.

The chain couples TRBV9 to TRBJ2-3; no clear D gene. This CDR3 contains 13 residues. The V end was cut by 0 bases, the J end by 4 bases, with 6 bases between. Looked up from germline, CDR1 is SGDLS and CDR2 is YYNGEE. In nucleotides, the CDR3 is TGTGCCAGCAGCGTAGAGGTGCCAGATACGCAGTATTTT. Amino acid sequence: CASSVEVPDTQYF.

The chain combines TRBV9 with TRBJ2-7; possible D gene TRBD2, 6 bases. V was shortened by 0 bases and J by 4 bases, with 11 bases between the two germline ends. The CDR3 extends over 14 amino acids. CDR1 is SGDLS, CDR2 YYNGEE, per germline. DNA of the CDR3: TGTGCCAGCAGCGTAGATCCCCGGGGGTACGAGCAGTACTTC. This encodes CASSVDPRGYEQYF. Complete variable domain (other parts from reference TRBV9 and TRBJ2-7): DSGVTQTPKHLITATGQRVTLRCSPRSGDLSVYWYQQSLDQGLQFLIQYYNGEERAKGNILERFSAQQFPDLHSELNLSSLELGDSALYFCASSVDPRGYEQYFGPGTRLTVT.

V usage is TRBV3-1 (or the pseudogene TRBV3-2) and J usage is TRBJ1-3; no definite D call. The CDR3 runs to 14 residues. Trimming pared 1 base from V and 0 bases from J, leaving 4 bases between. Germline CDR1 and CDR2: LGHDT and YNNKEL (reference sequence). The CDR3 DNA is TGTGCCAGCAGCCAAGTCAGCTCTGGAAACACCATATATTTT. It yields the protein CASSQVSSGNTIYF.

This clone was seen a single time. This chain joins TRBV7-2 and TRBJ1-6; the D gene is possibly TRBD1 (5 bases). The CDR3 runs 14 residues. Germline CDR1 reads SGHTA; CDR2 reads FQGNSA. Trimming stripped 4 bases from V and 10 bases from J, with 14 bases between. CDR3 nucleotide sequence: TGTGCCAGCAGCTCCTCGCTTAGGGACTCACCCCTCCACTTT. It yields the protein CASSSSLRDSPLHF.

This rearrangement joins TRBV20-1 to TRBJ1-6; D is uncertain. The germline CDR1 and CDR2 sequences are DFQATT and SNEGSKA (reference sequence). There are 14 residues in the CDR3. V was shortened by 5 bases and J by 5 bases, with 13 bases between the two germline ends. The CDR3 protein is CSARDNLNNSPLHF. The DNA of the CDR3 is TGCAGTGCTCGTGACAACCTTAATAATTCACCCCTCCACTTT.

This clone was observed a few times. The chain couples TRBV24-1 to TRBJ1-5; 9 nucleotides line up with TRBD1. V was clipped by 6 bases and J by 5 bases; unmatched bases: 4. The germline gives CDR1 KGHDR, CDR2 SFDVKD. There are 14 residues in the CDR3. CDR3: CATSTGGGHQPQHF. CDR3 in DNA: TGTGCCACCAGTACAGGGGGCGGACATCAGCCCCAGCATTTT.

CDR3 nucleotides: TGTGCCAGCATGTCAGGGGGCAAGGCCTACGAGCAGTACTTC. Translating it yields CASMSGGKAYEQYF. The V call is TRBV28, the J call TRBJ2-7, with TRBD1 matching 8 bases. J lost 2 bases, V lost 7 bases, and 7 bases had no gene match. This CDR3 contains 14 residues. CDR1 and CDR2 from the germline V gene are MDHEN and SYDVKM.

The gene calls are TRBV19 and TRBJ2-2; 7 nucleotides line up with TRBD2. Germline lookup yields CDR1 LNHDA and CDR2 SQIVND (reference sequence). The CDR3 length is 15 residues. Germline trimming cut 4 bases from V and 9 bases from J; bases unmatched to any gene: 11. For the CDR3, the DNA is TGTGCCAGTAGTACTTCCCTAGCGGTTGGTCGGGAGCTGTTTTTT. It specifies CASSTSLAVGRELFF.

This sequence joins TRBV9 and TRBJ2-7; possible D gene TRBD1, 7 bases. This CDR3 has 16 residues. CDR1 SGDLS and CDR2 YYNGEE come from the germline V gene. Between the trimmed V and J ends, which lost 3 bases and 4 bases, there was a span of 20 bases. DNA of the CDR3: TGTGCCAGCAGCGGCGGGGCGACAGGGCTATCATACGAGCAGTACTTC. This gives the protein CASSGGATGLSYEQYF.

The chain is built from TRBV2 and TRBJ2-7; D unclear. The CDR3 consists of 10 residues. V was pared by 4 bases and J by 7 bases, with 5 bases between. Germline V gives CDR1 SNHLY, CDR2 FYNNEI. The CDR3 spells CASSVGEQYF. CDR3 DNA: TGTGCCAGCAGTGTCGGGGAGCAGTACTTC.

The chain carries TRBV6-1 and TRBJ2-1; D not resolved. V was clipped by 0 bases and J by 8 bases, with 11 bases between them. The germline V gene has CDR1 MNHNS and CDR2 SASEGT. The CDR3 is made up of 14 amino acids. The CDR3 reads CASSEAPASDEQFF. DNA for the CDR3: TGTGCCAGCAGTGAAGCCCCAGCGTCTGATGAGCAGTTCTTC.

The chain employs TRBV19 and TRBJ2-7; D is possibly TRBD2 (6 bases). The CDR3 is 15 residues long. V dropped 6 bases and J dropped 5 bases, with 20 bases sitting between them. CDR1 is LNHDA, CDR2 SQIVND, per germline (reference sequence). The CDR3 sequence: CASSKPQPSDHEQYF. The CDR3 DNA sequence: TGTGCCAGTAGCAAGCCGCAACCTAGCGACCACGAGCAGTACTTC.

The chain combines TRBV6-6 with TRBJ1-6; TRBD1 matches 9 bases. The germline CDR1 and CDR2 sequences are MNHNY and SVGAGI (reference sequence). The CDR3 is 17 residues long. Trimming cost V 5 bases and J 7 bases; bases outside gene matches: 12. CDR3 sequence reads: CASSRVPGQGQNSPLHF. The CDR3 coding sequence is TGTGCCAGCAGTCGAGTCCCGGGACAGGGACAAAATTCACCCCTCCACTTT.

The genes are TRBV3-1 (or the pseudogene TRBV3-2) and TRBJ2-7, with a possible D match to TRBD2 (5 bases). The CDR3 is 15 amino acids. Per germline, CDR1 LGHDT and CDR2 YNNKEL (reference sequence). The V gene lost 0 bases and the J gene lost 3 bases, with 12 bases spanning the gap. The CDR3 nucleotides read TGTGCCAGCAGCCAAGATAGTAGACGGGACTACGAGCAGTACTTC. Translating gives CASSQDSRRDYEQYF.

CDR3 DNA: TGCGCCAGCAGCTTGGACCCCACTGAAAAACTGTTTTTT. It translates to CASSLDPTEKLFF. The gene calls are TRBV5-1 and TRBJ1-4, with no clear D. Looked up from germline, CDR1 is SGHRS and CDR2 is YFSETQ. The CDR3 has 13 amino acids. V shed 0 bases and J shed 7 bases, with 7 bases lying between them.

The CDR3 DNA is TGTGCCAGCAGGGGGACTAGCGGGAGTCGAGAGACCCAGTACTTC. Residues: CASRGTSGSRETQYF. The V and J genes are TRBV28 and TRBJ2-5; 14 positions agree with TRBD2. Germline V gene data show CDR1 as MDHEN and CDR2 as SYDVKM. The CDR3 covers 15 residues. With V trimmed by 6 bases and J by 4 bases, 4 bases remained unmatched.

The chain uses TRBV9 and TRBJ2-2, with a weak D call TRBD2 (6 bases). There are 16 residues in the CDR3. Germline-derived CDR1 and CDR2 are SGDLS and YYNGEE. The V end was cut by 3 bases, the J end by 4 bases, with 16 bases between. CDR3 residues: CASSGRGGRGTGELFF. In nucleotides, the CDR3 is TGTGCCAGCAGCGGGAGGGGTGGCCGAGGCACCGGGGAGCTGTTTTTT.

The CDR3 loop is CAWSVGVETQYF. The CDR3 DNA is TGTGCCTGGAGTGTCGGCGTAGAGACCCAGTACTTC. This chain uses TRBV30 with TRBJ2-5, with D unresolved. There are 12 residues in the CDR3. Trimming took 0 bases from V and 4 from J, leaving 6 bases between them. The V gene's germline CDR1 is GTSNPN and CDR2 SVGIG (reference sequence).

V and J are TRBV5-4 and TRBJ1-2; D might be TRBD1 (6 bases). V lost 9 bases to trimming and J lost 4 bases, with 16 bases between them. The germline V gene encodes CDR1 SGHNT and CDR2 YYREEE (reference sequence). This CDR3 has 13 residues. CDR3 region: CATRRGVGYGYTF. The CDR3 DNA reads TGTGCCACCAGGAGGGGGGTCGGCTATGGCTACACCTTC.

The CDR3 bases are TGCGCCAGCAGCTTAGGGCAGGGAAGCAATCAGCCCCAGCATTTT. It specifies CASSLGQGSNQPQHF. The V call is TRBV5-1, the J call TRBJ1-5; D may be TRBD1 (5 bases). The CDR3 is made up of 15 amino acids. V was pared by 2 bases and J by 1 base, with 10 bases between. From germline, CDR1 is SGHRS and CDR2 YFSETQ.

The genes are TRBV18 and TRBJ1-6, with 7 positions matching TRBD1. CDR1 and CDR2 (germline): KGHSH, LQKENI. The CDR3 length is 15 residues. V lost 3 bases, J lost 3 bases, and 2 bases stayed unmatched. The CDR3 loop is CASSPGTDYNSPLHF. CDR3 nucleotide sequence: TGTGCCAGCTCACCCGGGACAGACTATAATTCACCCCTCCACTTT.

The chain employs TRBV28 and TRBJ2-7; the D call may be TRBD1 or TRBD2 (5 bases each). The CDR3 is 16 amino acids. Germline V gene data show CDR1 as MDHEN and CDR2 as SYDVKM. The V end lost 4 bases, the J end lost 9 bases, and 25 bases lay between the germline ends. In DNA form, the CDR3 reads TGTGCCAGCAGTTCCTTAATCGGGACCGACTACGGCGGGCAGTACTTC. Its protein is CASSSLIGTDYGGQYF.

This chain connects TRBV27 to TRBJ1-1; D remains ambiguous. In germline, CDR1 is MNHEY, CDR2 SMNVEV (reference sequence). Trimming left V 5 bases short and J 0 bases short, with 7 bases between. The CDR3 has 13 amino acids. CDR3 in amino acids: CASSETLNTEAFF. As DNA, the CDR3 is TGTGCCAGCAGTGAAACACTGAACACTGAAGCTTTCTTT.